What follows describes a single T cell receptor (beta chain). Some clones are missing from TCRdb's copy, which holds only in-frame ones; the method was immunoSEQ multiplex PCR. The data show about 140,000 clones, with approximately 94% seen just once and around 12% held by the top ten. This record comes from a study of control samples from healthy donors and cancer patients. V was pared by 2 bases and J by 5 bases, with 14 bases between. This CDR3 has 14 amino acids. Germline CDR1 and CDR2: SGHRS and YFSETQ. The sample comprised blood. V and J are TRBV5-1 and TRBJ2-7; D perhaps matches TRBD2 (6 bases). The origin of this receptor is a man in his forties in good health. CDR3 amino acids: CASSLGLAIHEQYF. The CDR3, as DNA: TGCGCCAGCAGCTTAGGGCTAGCGATCCACGAGCAGTACTTC.